This record looks at one TCR beta chain sequence and its context. Its antigen is not known. PCR was performed using 60 Vbeta and 13 Jbeta primers. Clones were sequenced by immunoSEQ multiplex PCR, and TCRdb holds only the in-frame ones, with some missing. The specimen's table records about 51,000 clones. The data originate from a study of cytomegalovirus exposure and HLA in healthy donors. Whole-study results and caveats: Links to common viral pathogens appeared, in a later analysis, for several of the most significant clusters. Later analysis placed DRB1 highest and HLA-C lowest in TCR association rates, which differed by HLA locus.

V lost 1 base, J lost 0 bases, and 15 bases stayed unmatched. Germline loops: CDR1 GTSNPN, CDR2 SVGIG (reference sequence). The CDR3 spans 20 residues. This sequence originates from a female donor in good health and CMV-seronegative. The J gene is TRBJ2-7, the V gene TRBV30; 13 bases line up with TRBD2. The sample consisted of PBMCs. The CDR3 DNA reads TGTGCCTGGAGTGCCTTCGTGTGGACTAGCGGGAGTGGGAGCTCCTACGAGCAGTACTTC. It is translated as CAWSAFVWTSGSGSSYEQYF.